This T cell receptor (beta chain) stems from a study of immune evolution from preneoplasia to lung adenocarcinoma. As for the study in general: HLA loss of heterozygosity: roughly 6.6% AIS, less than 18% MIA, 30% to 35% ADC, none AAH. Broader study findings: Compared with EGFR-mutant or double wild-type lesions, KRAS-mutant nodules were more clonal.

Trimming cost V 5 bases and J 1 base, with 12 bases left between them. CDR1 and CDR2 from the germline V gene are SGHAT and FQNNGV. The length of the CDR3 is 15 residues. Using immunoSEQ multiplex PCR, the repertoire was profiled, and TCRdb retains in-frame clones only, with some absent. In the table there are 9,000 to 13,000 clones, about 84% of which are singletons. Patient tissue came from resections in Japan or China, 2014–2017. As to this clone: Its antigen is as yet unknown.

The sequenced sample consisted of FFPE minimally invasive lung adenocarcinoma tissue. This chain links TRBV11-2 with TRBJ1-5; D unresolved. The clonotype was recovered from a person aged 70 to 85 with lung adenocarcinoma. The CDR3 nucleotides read TGTGCCAGCAGCCCCTTTCCGGGGAGCAATCAGCCCCAGCATTTT. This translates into CASSPFPGSNQPQHF. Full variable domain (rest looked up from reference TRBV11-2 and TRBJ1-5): EAGVAQSPRYKIIEKRQSVAFWCNPISGHATLYWYQQILGQGPKLLIQFQNNGVVDDSQLPKDRFSAERLKGVDSTLKIQPAKLEDSAVYLCASSPFPGSNQPQHFGDGTRLSIL.